A few counts support the clone carrying this T cell receptor (beta chain). Its antigen is as yet unknown. The sample originates from a study of identical twins. Study results and limitations: When twins shared out-of-frame alpha sequences, those sequences had excess low generation probability.

MiXCR, applied by TCRdb to the 5' RACE reads, yields one record per CDR3 protein. The table shows about 300,000 distinct CDR3 sequences, with approximately 13% occurring only once. Germline loops: CDR1 MNHEY, CDR2 SVGAGI. The CDR3 has 15 amino acids. V dropped 2 bases and J dropped 9; count of bases not matched to a gene: 8. The same sample was also studied in work on yellow fever vaccine responses in identical twins.

The J gene is TRBJ2-1, the V gene TRBV6-5; 9 nucleotides agree with TRBD2. The TCR was taken from a young woman in good health. Source material: CD8+ T cells sorted from blood. The CDR3 DNA sequence: TGTGCCAGCAGTTACGGGGCGGGAGGGTTACCTGAGCAGTTCTTC. Translating gives CASSYGAGGLPEQFF.